This is a list of T cell receptor beta chains from one sample in a study of T cell repertoires in cytomegalovirus infection. TCRdb processed the reads anew with MiXCR; each CDR3 protein has one entry. Of 200,000 to 250,000 distinct CDR3 sequences in the sample, 38% were seen once. Their cognate antigens are unknown. The source material was CD8+ T cells from cultured PBMCs, sampled from culture after CMV antigen stimulation. The receptors derive from a human donor in good health (CMV status not recorded). Some clones in this sample may be carry-over from other donors' samples. Both conserved end residues are part of each CDR3. D genes are given only for firm matches. Rows may omit the clone size; those that give it use once, few, many or a size class.

clone size	D gene	V gene	J gene	CDR3 protein	CDR3 DNA
-	-	TRBV28	TRBJ2-6	CASSTAGTVVGANVLTF	TGTGCCAGCAGTACCGCCGGGACTGTAGTCGGGGCCAACGTCCTGACTTTC
few	-	TRBV3-1	TRBJ2-1	CASSQGQGRHNEQFF	TGTGCCAGCAGCCAAGGGCAGGGTCGGCACAATGAGCAGTTCTTC
-	TRBD1	TRBV7-3	TRBJ2-2	CASRPRDSLNTGELFF	TGTGCCAGCAGACCTCGGGACAGCTTGAACACCGGGGAGCTGTTTTTT
once	-	TRBV6-2/TRBV6-3	TRBJ2-1	CASSYGVQREQFF	TGTGCCAGCAGTTACGGGGTACAGAGAGAGCAGTTCTTC
-	-	TRBV5-4	TRBJ1-1	CASSFQGGGTEAFF	TGTGCCAGCAGCTTTCAAGGGGGAGGGACTGAAGCTTTCTTT
once	-	TRBV6-6	TRBJ2-4	CASLKEGGNAKNIQYF	TGTGCCAGCCTAAAAGAGGGGGGGAACGCCAAAAACATTCAGTACTTC
-	TRBD2	TRBV7-6	TRBJ2-1	CASSLARRWGEGHEQFF	TGTGCCAGCAGCTTAGCGCGAAGGTGGGGGGAGGGCCATGAGCAGTTCTTC
few	TRBD2	TRBV7-3	TRBJ2-7	CASSLTAAGGPRDEQYF	TGTGCCAGCAGCTTAACGGCAGCGGGGGGCCCTAGAGACGAGCAGTACTTC
once	-	TRBV20-1	TRBJ1-1	CSAQGGGNTEAFF	TGCAGTGCCCAAGGGGGAGGCAACACTGAAGCTTTCTTT
-	-	TRBV7-2	TRBJ2-7	CASSLNLVRGYEQYF	TGTGCCAGCAGCCTTAACCTCGTTCGGGGATACGAGCAGTACTTC
few	-	TRBV5-5	TRBJ1-2	CASRPWTEGGYTF	TGTGCCAGCAGACCGTGGACGGAGGGGGGCTACACCTTC
-	TRBD1	TRBV12-3/TRBV12-4	TRBJ2-2	CASSPRQGWNTGELFF	TGTGCCAGCAGCCCCCGACAGGGGTGGAACACCGGGGAGCTGTTTTTT
-	-	TRBV7-8	TRBJ1-1	CASRLKVGNTEAFF	TGTGCCAGCAGGCTTAAGGTCGGTAACACTGAAGCTTTCTTT
-	-	TRBV10-3	TRBJ1-4	CAISESQDMGEKLFF	TGTGCCATCAGTGAGTCGCAGGATATGGGTGAAAAACTGTTTTTT
-	TRBD2	TRBV28	TRBJ2-5	CARSFGLAGQETKYF	TGTGCCAGAAGCTTTGGACTAGCGGGGCAAGAGACCAAGTACTTC
-	-	TRBV6-5	TRBJ2-3	CASSSTGLDTDTQYF	TGTGCCAGCAGTTCCACAGGATTAGACACAGATACGCAGTATTTT
few	-	TRBV7-9	TRBJ1-3	CASSEGSREGNTIYF	TGTGCCAGCAGCGAGGGGTCCCGAGAAGGAAACACCATATATTTT
-	-	TRBV7-4	TRBJ2-7	CASSLDRQTSYEQYF	TGTGCCAGCAGCTTAGATCGGCAGACCTCCTACGAGCAGTACTTC
-	-	TRBV7-3	TRBJ2-7	CASSPKGNEQYF	TGTGCCAGCAGCCCTAAAGGGAACGAGCAGTACTTC
many	TRBD2	TRBV19	TRBJ2-4	CASRGLAGVIQYF	TGTGCCAGTAGGGGACTAGCGGGAGTAATTCAGTACTTC
-	-	TRBV7-9	TRBJ2-5	CASSSRDVGETQYF	TGTGCCAGCAGCTCCCGGGACGTAGGAGAGACCCAGTACTTC
-	TRBD2	TRBV7-8	TRBJ2-7	CASSRMGLAGVKQYF	TGTGCCAGCAGCAGAATGGGACTAGCGGGAGTCAAGCAGTACTTC
-	-	TRBV27	TRBJ1-1	CASSSKGVAEAFF	TGTGCCAGCAGTTCAAAGGGGGTAGCTGAAGCTTTCTTT
few	TRBD1	TRBV27	TRBJ1-2	CASSHRQGNYGYTF	TGTGCCAGCAGTCATCGACAGGGGAACTATGGCTACACCTTC
-	-	TRBV13	TRBJ2-7	CASSSGRHEQYF	TGTGCCAGCAGCTCGGGTCGGCACGAGCAGTACTTC
-	-	TRBV6-5	TRBJ1-6	CASSYVPHSYNSPLHF	TGTGCCAGCAGTTACGTCCCGCACTCCTATAATTCACCCCTCCACTTT
few	-	TRBV11-2	TRBJ1-6	CASSLQGLGSPLHF	TGTGCCAGCAGCTTACAGGGACTGGGTTCACCCCTCCACTTT
-	TRBD2	TRBV7-6	TRBJ2-7	CASSQGLAGANEQYF	TGTGCTAGCAGCCAAGGACTAGCGGGAGCCAACGAGCAGTACTTC
-	-	TRBV11-2	TRBJ1-2	CASSQTREGLYGYTF	TGTGCCAGCAGCCAAACCAGGGAGGGGCTTTATGGCTACACCTTC
-	-	TRBV27	TRBJ1-2	CASTAHAVGYGYTF	TGTGCCAGCACCGCCCATGCTGTCGGGTATGGCTACACCTTC
few	TRBD1	TRBV19	TRBJ2-2	CASSPDRGLAGELFF	TGTGCCAGTAGTCCCGACAGGGGCCTCGCCGGGGAGCTGTTTTTT
-	TRBD2	TRBV7-2	TRBJ2-1	CASSGGTSGGNEQFF	TGTGCCAGCAGCGGGGGGACTAGCGGGGGGAATGAGCAGTTCTTC